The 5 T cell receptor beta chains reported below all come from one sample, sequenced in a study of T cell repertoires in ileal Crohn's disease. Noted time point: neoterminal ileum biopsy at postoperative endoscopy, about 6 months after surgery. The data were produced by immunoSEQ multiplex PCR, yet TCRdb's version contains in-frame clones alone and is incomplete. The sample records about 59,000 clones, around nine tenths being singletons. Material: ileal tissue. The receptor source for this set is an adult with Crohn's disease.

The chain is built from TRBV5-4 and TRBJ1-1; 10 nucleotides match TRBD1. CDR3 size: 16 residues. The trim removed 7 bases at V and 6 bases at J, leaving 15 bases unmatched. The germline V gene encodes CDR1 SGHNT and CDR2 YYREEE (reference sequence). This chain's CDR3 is CASRDRGPIGLSEAFF. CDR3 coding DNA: TGTGCCAGCCGTGACAGGGGGCCAATCGGGTTGTCTGAAGCTTTCTTT.

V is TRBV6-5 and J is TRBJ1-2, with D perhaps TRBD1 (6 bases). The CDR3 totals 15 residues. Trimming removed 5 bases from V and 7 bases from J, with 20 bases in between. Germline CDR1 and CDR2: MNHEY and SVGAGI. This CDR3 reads CASSQPNRGALGYTF. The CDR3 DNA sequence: TGTGCCAGCAGTCAGCCCAACCGGGGGGCGCTTGGCTACACCTTC.

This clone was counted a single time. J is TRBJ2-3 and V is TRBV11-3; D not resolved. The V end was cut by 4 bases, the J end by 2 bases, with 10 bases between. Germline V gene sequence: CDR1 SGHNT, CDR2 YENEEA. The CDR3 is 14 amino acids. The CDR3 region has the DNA TGTGCCAGCAGCTCCGACTTGGTCACAGATACGCAGTATTTT. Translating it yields CASSSDLVTDTQYF.

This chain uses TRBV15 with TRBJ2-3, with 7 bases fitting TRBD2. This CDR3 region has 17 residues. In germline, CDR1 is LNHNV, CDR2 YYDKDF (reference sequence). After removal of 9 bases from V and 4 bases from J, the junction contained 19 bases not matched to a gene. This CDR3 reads CATKGAGRGVYADTQYF. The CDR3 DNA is TGTGCCACTAAGGGAGCGGGGCGCGGGGTGTACGCAGATACGCAGTATTTT. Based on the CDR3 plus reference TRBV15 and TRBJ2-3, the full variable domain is DAMVIQNPRYQVTQFGKPVTLSCSQTLNHNVMYWYQQKSSQAPKLLFHYYDKDFNNEADTPDNFQSRRPNTSFCFLDIRSPGLGDTAMYLCATKGAGRGVYADTQYFGPGTRLTVL.

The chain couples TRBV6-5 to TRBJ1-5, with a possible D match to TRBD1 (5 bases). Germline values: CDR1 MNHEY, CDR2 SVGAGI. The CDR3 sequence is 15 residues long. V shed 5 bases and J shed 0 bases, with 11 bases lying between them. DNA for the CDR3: TGTGCCAGCAGTCTGGGGGGAAATAGCAATCAGCCCCAGCATTTT. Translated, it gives CASSLGGNSNQPQHF.